Presented here are 13 T cell receptor beta chains from one specimen sequenced in a study of metastatic and nonmetastatic thyroid tumors. All patients reached thyroid surgery having received no treatment beforehand. With MiXCR, TCRdb called clones anew from the PCR reads. The sample shows 15,000 or so clones, roughly a third of them seen only once. The material sequenced was tumor tissue. The receptor set was obtained from a male donor with papillary thyroid cancer or a benign thyroid nodule (not recorded which). Some clones in this sample may be carry-over from other donors' samples.

Relative to its sample, this clone is medium-sized. The V gene is TRBV19, the J gene TRBJ1-2; D unclear. Germline V gives CDR1 LNHDA, CDR2 SQIVND (reference sequence). Trimming took off 5 bases at V and 0 bases at J, with 7 bases between the two ends. This CDR3 region has 13 residues. For the CDR3, the DNA is TGTGCCAGTAGTCGGACGGCTAACTATGGCTACACCTTC. It codes for CASSRTANYGYTF.

This rearrangement joins TRBV20-1 to TRBJ2-7, with 10 bases that match TRBD1. J was trimmed by 2 bases and V by 5 bases; bases with no gene match: 9. The CDR3 covers 15 residues. The germline gives CDR1 DFQATT, CDR2 SNEGSKA (reference sequence). CDR3 amino acids: CSAQKWTGGTYEQYF. CDR3 nucleotide sequence: TGCAGTGCTCAAAAGTGGACAGGGGGGACCTACGAGCAGTACTTC.

This clone has a count of ten or more. This CDR3 fails to terminate in the conserved phenylalanine or tryptophan, so it likely reflects a read error. This CDR3 reads CASSDRRQGKETQYL. In DNA form, the CDR3 reads TGCGCCAGCAGTGACCGTAGACAGGGAAAAGAGACCCAGTACCTC. This rearrangement joins TRBV10-2 to TRBJ2-5, with 7 nucleotides matching TRBD1. The CDR3 consists of 15 residues. Trimming removed 3 bases from V and 3 bases from J; junction bases left unmatched: 7. Germline V gene lookup returns CDR1 WSHSY and CDR2 SAAADI.

This clone showed up just a few times. V usage is TRBV6-1 and J usage is TRBJ2-7; TRBD1 is a possible D gene (5 bases). Between the trimmed V and J ends, which lost 3 bases and 3 bases, there was a span of 9 bases. CDR1 is MNHNS and CDR2 is SASEGT in the germline V gene. This CDR3 has 13 residues. The CDR3 region has the DNA TGTGCCAGCAGTGAGACAGAATTCTACGAGCAGTACTTC. Amino acids: CASSETEFYEQYF.

This clone was seen many times. The chain is built from TRBV29-1 and TRBJ1-1; no clear D. In germline, CDR1 is SQVTM, CDR2 ANQGSEA. CDR3 length: 14 amino acids. V gave up 4 bases and J gave up 1 base, with 13 bases separating them. The CDR3 DNA reads TGCAGCGTTGCTGAAAGGACCGGGAACACTGAAGCTTTCTTT. Translated, it gives CSVAERTGNTEAFF.

The chain uses TRBV11-2 and TRBJ2-1; 7 bases are a match to TRBD1. After removal of 3 bases from V and 1 base from J, the junction contained 3 bases not matched to a gene. CDR3 length: 15 residues. Germline CDR1 SGHAT, CDR2 FQNNGV. CDR3 nucleotides: TGTGCCAGCAGCTTGGGACAGATATCCTACAATGAGCAGTTCTTC. The encoded protein is CASSLGQISYNEQFF. Using reference TRBV11-2 and TRBJ2-1 for the parts outside the CDR3, the full variable domain is EAGVAQSPRYKIIEKRQSVAFWCNPISGHATLYWYQQILGQGPKLLIQFQNNGVVDDSQLPKDRFSAERLKGVDSTLKIQPAKLEDSAVYLCASSLGQISYNEQFFGPGTRLTVL.

This clone is categorized as medium-sized. J is TRBJ2-3 and V is TRBV12-3 or TRBV12-4; 10 bases align to TRBD2. The trim removed 1 base at V and 8 bases at J, leaving 9 bases unmatched. CDR3 size: 16 residues. CDR3 nucleotide sequence: TGTGCCAGCAGTTTAGGGAGCGGGGGGGCTCGTCTTACGCAGTATTTT. Translation: CASSLGSGGARLTQYF.

This clone is medium-sized within its sample. The rearrangement uses TRBV5-1 and TRBJ2-7, with D hard to call. The CDR3 runs 14 residues. Germline loops: CDR1 SGHRS, CDR2 YFSETQ. V gave up 3 bases and J gave up 2 bases, with 12 bases separating them. The CDR3 DNA reads as TGCGCCAGCAGCTCCCAAGGTACCGCCTACGAGCAGTACTTC. It yields the protein CASSSQGTAYEQYF.

This chain links TRBV28 with TRBJ2-1; 14 nucleotides match TRBD2. Looked up from germline, CDR1 is MDHEN and CDR2 is SYDVKM. This CDR3 comprises 17 residues. After removal of 7 bases from V and 3 bases from J, the junction contained 8 bases not matched to a gene. CDR3 sequence reads: CASNLGLAGDLYNEQFF. The CDR3, as DNA: TGTGCCAGCAACTTGGGACTAGCGGGAGATCTCTACAATGAGCAGTTCTTC.

The chain joins TRBV7-2 to TRBJ1-2; 12 nucleotides match TRBD1. The germline V gene has CDR1 SGHTA and CDR2 FQGNSA. There are 17 residues in the CDR3. J was trimmed by 4 bases and V by 5 bases; bases with no gene match: 11. CDR3 DNA sequence: TGTGCCAGCAGCCTATCGACCGGGACAGGGGGCGGCTATGGCTACACCTTC. Translation: CASSLSTGTGGGYGYTF.

This clone is labeled medium-sized. V and J are TRBV7-9 and TRBJ1-4; 8 bases match TRBD1. The CDR3 has 15 amino acids. Germline CDR1 is SEHNR and CDR2 is FQNEAQ (reference sequence). Trimming removed 3 bases from V and 7 bases from J; junction bases left unmatched: 7. This chain's CDR3 is CASSLTGAVGEKLFF. The CDR3 coding sequence is TGTGCCAGCAGCTTGACAGGGGCAGTAGGTGAAAAACTGTTTTTT.

This clone was observed at least ten times. The sample holds other DNA sequences that translate to the same CDR3. The genes are TRBV6-4 and TRBJ2-2; D not certain. CDR3 length equals 13 residues. The V end lost 4 bases, the J end lost 1 base, and 4 bases lay between the germline ends. CDR1 is MRHNA, CDR2 SNTAGT, per germline. CDR3 coding DNA: TGTGCCAGCAGTGCCGGGAACACCGGGGAGCTGTTTTTT. It yields the protein CASSAGNTGELFF.

The table lists this clone with a few counts. The CDR3, as DNA: TGTGCCAGTAGTCAAGATCAAGCCCAGCATTTT. Protein: CASSQDQAQHF. The chain recombines TRBV19 with TRBJ1-5; D not resolved. V gave up 5 bases and J gave up 11 bases, with 10 bases separating them. Germline V CDR1 and CDR2: LNHDA, SQIVND (reference sequence). The CDR3 contains 11 residues.